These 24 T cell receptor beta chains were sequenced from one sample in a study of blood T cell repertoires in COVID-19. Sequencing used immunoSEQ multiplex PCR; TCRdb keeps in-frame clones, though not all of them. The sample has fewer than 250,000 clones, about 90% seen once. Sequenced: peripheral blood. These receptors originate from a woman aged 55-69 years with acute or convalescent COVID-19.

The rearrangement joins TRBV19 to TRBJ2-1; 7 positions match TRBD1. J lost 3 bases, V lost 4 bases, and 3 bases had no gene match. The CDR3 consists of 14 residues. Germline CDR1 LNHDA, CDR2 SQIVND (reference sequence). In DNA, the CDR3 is TGTGCCAGTAGTAAACAGGGGTTCTACAATGAGCAGTTCTTC. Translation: CASSKQGFYNEQFF.

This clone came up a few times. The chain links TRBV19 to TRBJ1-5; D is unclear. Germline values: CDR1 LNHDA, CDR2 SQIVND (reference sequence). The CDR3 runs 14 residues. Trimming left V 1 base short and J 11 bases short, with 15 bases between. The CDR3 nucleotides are TGTGCCAGTAGTATAGTACAGTCCCTGGTAGCCCAGCATTTT. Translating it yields CASSIVQSLVAQHF.

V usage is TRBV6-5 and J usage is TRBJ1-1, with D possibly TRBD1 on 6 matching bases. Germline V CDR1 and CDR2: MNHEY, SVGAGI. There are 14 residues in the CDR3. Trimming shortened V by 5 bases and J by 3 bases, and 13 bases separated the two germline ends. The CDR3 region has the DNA TGTGCCAGCAGTCGGGACAAGAGGTACACTGAAGCTTTCTTT. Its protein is CASSRDKRYTEAFF.

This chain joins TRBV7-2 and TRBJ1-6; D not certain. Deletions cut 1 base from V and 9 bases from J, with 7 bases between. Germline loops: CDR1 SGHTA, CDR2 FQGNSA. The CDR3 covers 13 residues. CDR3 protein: CASSLETFSPLHF. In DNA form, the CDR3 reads TGTGCCAGCAGCTTAGAGACATTTTCACCCCTCCACTTT.

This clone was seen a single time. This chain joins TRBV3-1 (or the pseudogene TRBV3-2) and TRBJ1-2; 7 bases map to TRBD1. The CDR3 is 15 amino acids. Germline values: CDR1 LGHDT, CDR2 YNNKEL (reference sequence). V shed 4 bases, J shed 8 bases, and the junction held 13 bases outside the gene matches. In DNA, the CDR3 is TGTGCCAGCAGCCCCGGGGCGGCGCCAGGGGGAGGCTACACCTTC. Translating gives CASSPGAAPGGGYTF.

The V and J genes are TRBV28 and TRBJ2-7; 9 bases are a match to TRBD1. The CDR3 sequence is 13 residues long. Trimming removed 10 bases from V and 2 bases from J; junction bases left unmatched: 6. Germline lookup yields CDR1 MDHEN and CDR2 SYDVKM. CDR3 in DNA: TGTGCCACCCGGGACAGGGCAACCTACGAGCAGTACTTC. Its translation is CATRDRATYEQYF.

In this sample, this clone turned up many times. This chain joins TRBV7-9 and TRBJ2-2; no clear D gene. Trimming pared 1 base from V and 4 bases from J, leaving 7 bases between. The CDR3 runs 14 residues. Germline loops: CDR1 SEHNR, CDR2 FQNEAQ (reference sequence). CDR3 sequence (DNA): TGTGCCAGCAGCTTAGGAGTTGGCACCGGGGAGCTGTTTTTT. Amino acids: CASSLGVGTGELFF.

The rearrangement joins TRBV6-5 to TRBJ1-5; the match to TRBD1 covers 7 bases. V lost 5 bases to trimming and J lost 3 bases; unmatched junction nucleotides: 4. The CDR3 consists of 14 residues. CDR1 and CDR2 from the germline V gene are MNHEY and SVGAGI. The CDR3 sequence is CASSQQGHNQPQHF. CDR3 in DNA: TGTGCCAGCAGTCAACAGGGGCACAATCAGCCCCAGCATTTT.

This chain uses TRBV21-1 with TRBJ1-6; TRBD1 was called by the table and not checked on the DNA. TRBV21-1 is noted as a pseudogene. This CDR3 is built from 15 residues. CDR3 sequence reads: CASSKRNRVNSPLHF. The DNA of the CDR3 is TGTGCCAGCAGCAAACGGAACAGGGTGAATTCACCCCTCCACTTT.

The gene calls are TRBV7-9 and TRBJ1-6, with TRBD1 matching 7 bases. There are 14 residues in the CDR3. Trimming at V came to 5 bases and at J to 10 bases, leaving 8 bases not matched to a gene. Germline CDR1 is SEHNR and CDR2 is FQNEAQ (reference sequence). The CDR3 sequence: CASSTRGRDSPLHF. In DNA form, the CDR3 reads TGTGCCAGCAGCACAAGGGGGCGAGACTCACCCCTCCACTTT.

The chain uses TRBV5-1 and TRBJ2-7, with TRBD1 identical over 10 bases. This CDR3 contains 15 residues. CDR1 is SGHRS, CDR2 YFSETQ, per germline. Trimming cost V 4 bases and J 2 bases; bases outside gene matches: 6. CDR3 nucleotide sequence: TGCGCCAGCAGCCCCCTCGGGACAGGGGCCTACGAGCAGTACTTC. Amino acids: CASSPLGTGAYEQYF.

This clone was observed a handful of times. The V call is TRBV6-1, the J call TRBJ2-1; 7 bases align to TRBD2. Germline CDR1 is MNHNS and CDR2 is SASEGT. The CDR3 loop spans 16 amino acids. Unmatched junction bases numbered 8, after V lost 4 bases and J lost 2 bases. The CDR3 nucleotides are TGTGCCAGCAGTGTCGGACTAGTCGCTCCCTACAATGAGCAGTTCTTC. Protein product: CASSVGLVAPYNEQFF.

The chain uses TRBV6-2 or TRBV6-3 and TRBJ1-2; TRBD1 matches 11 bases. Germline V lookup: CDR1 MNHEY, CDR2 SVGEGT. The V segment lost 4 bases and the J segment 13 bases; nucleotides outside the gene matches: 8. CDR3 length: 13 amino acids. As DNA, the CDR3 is TGTGCCAGCAGTTTGGCCGGACAGGGGGCGAGCACCTTC. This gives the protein CASSLAGQGASTF.

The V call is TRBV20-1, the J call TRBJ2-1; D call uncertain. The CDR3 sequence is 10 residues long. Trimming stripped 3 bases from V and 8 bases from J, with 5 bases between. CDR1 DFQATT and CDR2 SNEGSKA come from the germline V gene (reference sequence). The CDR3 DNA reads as TGCAGTGCTAGTCTTGATGAGCAGTTCTTC. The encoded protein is CSASLDEQFF.

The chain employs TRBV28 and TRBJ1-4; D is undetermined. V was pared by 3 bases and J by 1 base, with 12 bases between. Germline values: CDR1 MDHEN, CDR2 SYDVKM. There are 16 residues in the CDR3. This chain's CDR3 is CASSLMGLLTNEKLFF. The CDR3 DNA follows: TGTGCCAGCAGTTTGATGGGCCTTTTAACTAATGAAAAACTGTTTTTT. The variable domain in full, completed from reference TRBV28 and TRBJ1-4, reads DVKVTQSSRYLVKRTGEKVFLECVQDMDHENMFWYRQDPGLGLRLIYFSYDVKMKEKGDIPEGYSVSREKKERFSLILESASTNQTSMYLCASSLMGLLTNEKLFFGSGTQLSVL.

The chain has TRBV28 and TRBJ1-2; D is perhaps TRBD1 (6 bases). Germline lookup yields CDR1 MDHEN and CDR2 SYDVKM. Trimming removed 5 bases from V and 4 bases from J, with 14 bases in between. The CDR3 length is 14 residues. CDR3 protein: CASSPHREVYGYTF. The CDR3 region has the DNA TGTGCCAGCAGTCCCCACAGGGAAGTCTATGGCTACACCTTC.

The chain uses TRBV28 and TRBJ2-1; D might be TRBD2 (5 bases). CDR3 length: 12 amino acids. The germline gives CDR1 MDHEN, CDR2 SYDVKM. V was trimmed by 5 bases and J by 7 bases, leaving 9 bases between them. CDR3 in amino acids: CASSLGRNEQFF. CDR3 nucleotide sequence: TGTGCCAGCAGTCTAGGGAGAAATGAGCAGTTCTTC.

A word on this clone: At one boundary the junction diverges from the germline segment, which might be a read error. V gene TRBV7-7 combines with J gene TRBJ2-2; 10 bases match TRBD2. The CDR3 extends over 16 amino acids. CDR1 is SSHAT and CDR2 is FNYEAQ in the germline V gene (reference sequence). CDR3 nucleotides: TGTGCTAGCAGCCTAGCGGGGGCCGTGAACACCGGGGAGCTGTTTTTT. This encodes CASSLAGAVNTGELFF.

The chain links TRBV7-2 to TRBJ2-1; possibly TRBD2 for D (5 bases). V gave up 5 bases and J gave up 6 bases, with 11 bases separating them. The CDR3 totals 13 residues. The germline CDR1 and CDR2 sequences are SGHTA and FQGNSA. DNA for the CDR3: TGTGCCAGCAGCCTCGGGGAGTCCAATGAGCAGTTCTTC. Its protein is CASSLGESNEQFF. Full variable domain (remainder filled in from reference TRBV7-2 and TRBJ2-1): GAGVSQSPSNKVTEKGKDVELRCDPISGHTALYWYRQSLGQGLEFLIYFQGNSAPDKSGLPSDRFSAERTGGSVSTLTIQRTQQEDSAVYLCASSLGESNEQFFGPGTRLTVL.

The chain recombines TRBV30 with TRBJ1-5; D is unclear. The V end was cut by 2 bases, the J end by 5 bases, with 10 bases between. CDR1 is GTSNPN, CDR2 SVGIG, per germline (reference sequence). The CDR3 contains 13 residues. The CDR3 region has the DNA TGTGCCTGGAGTAAGTCCAGCGATCAGCCCCAGCATTTT. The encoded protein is CAWSKSSDQPQHF.

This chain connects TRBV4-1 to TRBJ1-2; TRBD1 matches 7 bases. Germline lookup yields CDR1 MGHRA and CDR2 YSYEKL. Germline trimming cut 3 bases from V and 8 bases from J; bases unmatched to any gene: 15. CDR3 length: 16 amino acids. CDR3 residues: CASSQDTGDTPGGYTF. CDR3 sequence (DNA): TGCGCCAGCAGCCAGGACACAGGGGACACCCCTGGGGGCTACACCTTC.

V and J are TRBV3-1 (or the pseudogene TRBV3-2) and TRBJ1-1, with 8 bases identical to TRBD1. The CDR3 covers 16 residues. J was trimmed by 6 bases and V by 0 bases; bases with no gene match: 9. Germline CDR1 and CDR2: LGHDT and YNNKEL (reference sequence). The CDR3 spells CASSQDKGTGPPEAFF. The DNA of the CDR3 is TGTGCCAGCAGCCAAGATAAAGGGACAGGACCGCCTGAAGCTTTCTTT.

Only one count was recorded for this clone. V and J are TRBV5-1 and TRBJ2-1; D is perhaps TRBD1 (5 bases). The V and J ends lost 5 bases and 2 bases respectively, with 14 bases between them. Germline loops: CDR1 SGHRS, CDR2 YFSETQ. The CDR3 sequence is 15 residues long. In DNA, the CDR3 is TGCGCCAGCAGAATAGGGGATATTACCTACAATGAGCAGTTCTTC. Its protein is CASRIGDITYNEQFF. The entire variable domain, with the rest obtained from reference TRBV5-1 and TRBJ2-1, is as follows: KAGVTQTPRYLIKTRGQQVTLSCSPISGHRSVSWYQQTPGQGLQFLFEYFSETQRNKGNFPGRFSGRQFSNSRSEMNVSTLELGDSALYLCASRIGDITYNEQFFGPGTRLTVL.

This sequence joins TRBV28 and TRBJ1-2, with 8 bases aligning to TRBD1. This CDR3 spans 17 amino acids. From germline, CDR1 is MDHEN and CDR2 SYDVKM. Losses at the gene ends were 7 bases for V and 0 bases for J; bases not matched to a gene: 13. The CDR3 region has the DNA TGTGCCAGCACCAAATCGGGACAGGCGGGAGCTAACTATGGCTACACCTTC. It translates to CASTKSGQAGANYGYTF.